This T cell receptor (beta chain) was captured by sequencing in a study of PD-L1 blockade in urothelial cancer (dated by TCRdb to 2016 to 2017). Background for the entire study: All patients started therapy around 2014 and received atezolizumab 1,200 mg intravenously every 3 weeks. About 90% of the 29 patients were identified as males with urothelial cancer of bladder origin, and a prior smoking history was reported by 18 of 29 patients. An ECOG performance status of 0 or 1 was recorded for the patients, and 0 to 3 prior chemotherapy regimens had been received by the patients. Blood samples were analyzed at 3 weeks after treatment start (second dose) and at 6 weeks after treatment start. Blood samples gave median yields of approximately 130,000 T cells and some 84,000 unique TCRs, along with a median clonality of 0.080. Somatic, immune and clinical correlates of response to PD-L1 blockade with atezolizumab in urothelial cancer were the focus of an exploratory multi-omic analysis. Pretreatment tumor samples, along with matched peripheral blood serially collected before and after atezolizumab treatment, were subjected to TCR sequencing. Progression-free survival longer than 6 months counted as durable clinical benefit, and TCR features were additionally tested against both progression-free and overall survival. In the same patients, pretreatment tumors underwent whole exome sequencing and RNA sequencing in addition to TCR sequencing. About 10 patients reached durable clinical benefit, while some 20 patients did not. Pretreatment blood TCR-seq was available for around 29 patients, at least one posttreatment blood collection was obtained for approximately 25 patients, and tumor TCR-seq was available for approximately 25 patients.

Turning to this clone: Its antigen remains unidentified. Per-nucleotide qualities are absent, and no much larger clonotype sits a single base away.

The CDR3 measures 15 amino acids from cysteine to phenylalanine. The only DNA kept is the CDR3, 45 bases in frame from the first base. From a lookup of the germline V gene (reference sequence), CDR1 and CDR2 are SGHKS and YYEKEE. Trimming takes 2 bases from V and 3 bases from J, and the germline ends sit 12 bases apart. The cohort comprised around 31 patients with locally advanced or metastatic urothelial carcinoma treated at Memorial Sloan Kettering on a trial protocol. Peripheral blood mononuclear cells were collected from each patient pretreatment and during treatment, giving between 1 and 8 total time points per patient. The Qiagen DNeasy Blood extraction kit was used to purify genomic DNA from total PBMCs and tumor samples. PBMCs were collected pretreatment and during treatment and were isolated and stored as previously described. Synthetic TCR analog templates were spiked into each PCR to estimate absolute template abundance from read counts. The immunoSEQ assay was used to amplify TCRbeta CDR3 regions from genomic DNA with bias-controlled V and J gene primers. Rearranged TCRbeta segments were sequenced at approximately 20X coverage. As for the original processing: Sequencing errors were corrected by clustering and CDR3s were annotated against IMGT to assign V, D and J genes. Only productive TCRbeta rearrangements were used in downstream analyses, excluding out-of-frame or stop-codon sequences. Clonality was calculated as one minus the Shannon entropy normalized by the log of the number of unique productive sequences. Fisher's exact test with Benjamini-Hochberg correction, at a threshold of adjusted p below 0.01, was used to find clones that differed between time points or between blood and tumor. TCRdb's version of the immuneACCESS table is confined to in-frame rearrangements and falls short of the full clone set. An unresolved V gene accounts for under half of the shortfall where checked; the remainder is of unknown origin. The DNA was the basis for D and trimming; V, J and clone size are from that table. Recorded for this sample are around 26,000 clones; about 86% of them occurred a single time. The top ten hold about 33% of the sample.

What the research found in general, with its limitations: A pretreatment peripheral blood TCR clonality below the median was linked to improved progression-free and overall survival. Among patients with durable benefit, tumor-associated TCR clones showed greater expansion in peripheral blood 3 weeks after treatment started (n of about 21, p = 0.022). Because of the small sample size (n ≈ 29) and the many exploratory analyses performed, the results are intended to be regarded as hypothesis-generating.

The source is a man in his sixties with urothelial cancer. The sequence joins TRBV5-5 to TRBJ2-1, and TRBD1 may be the D gene, going by 6 matching bases. Source: PBMCs, taken around atezolizumab (anti-PD-L1) treatment. The nucleotide sequence reads as follows: TGTGCCAGCAGCTTCGATGGGGGCTACTACAATGAGCAGTTCTTC. It is translated as CASSFDGGYYNEQFF.